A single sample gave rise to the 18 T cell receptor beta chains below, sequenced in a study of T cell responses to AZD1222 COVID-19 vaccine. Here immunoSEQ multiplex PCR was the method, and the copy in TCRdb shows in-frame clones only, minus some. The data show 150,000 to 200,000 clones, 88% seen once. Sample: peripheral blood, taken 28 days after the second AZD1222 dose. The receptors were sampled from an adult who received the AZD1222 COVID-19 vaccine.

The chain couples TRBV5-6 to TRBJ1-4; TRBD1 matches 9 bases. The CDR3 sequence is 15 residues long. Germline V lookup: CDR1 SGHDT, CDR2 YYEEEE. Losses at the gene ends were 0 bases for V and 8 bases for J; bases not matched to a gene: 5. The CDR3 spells CASSLAGQGNEKLFF. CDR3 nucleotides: TGTGCCAGCAGCTTGGCGGGACAGGGAAACGAAAAACTGTTTTTT.

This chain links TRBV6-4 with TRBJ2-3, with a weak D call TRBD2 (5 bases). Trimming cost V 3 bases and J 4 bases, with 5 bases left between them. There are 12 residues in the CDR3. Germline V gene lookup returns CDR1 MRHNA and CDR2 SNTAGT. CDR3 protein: CASSERADTQYF. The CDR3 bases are TGTGCCAGCAGTGAGAGGGCAGATACGCAGTATTTT.

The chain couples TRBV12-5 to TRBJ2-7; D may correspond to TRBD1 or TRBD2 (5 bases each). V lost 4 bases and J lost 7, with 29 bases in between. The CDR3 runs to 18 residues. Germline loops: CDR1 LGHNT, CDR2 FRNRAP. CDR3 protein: CASGYLQDCGGAYDEQYF. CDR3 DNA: TGTGCTAGTGGTTATCTCCAGGACTGTGGGGGAGCGTATGATGAGCAGTACTTC. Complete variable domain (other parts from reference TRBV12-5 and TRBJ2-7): DARVTQTPRHKVTEMGQEVTMRCQPILGHNTVFWYRQTMMQGLELLAYFRNRAPLDDSGMPKDRFSAEMPDATLATLKIQPSEPRDSAVYFCASGYLQDCGGAYDEQYFGPGTRLTVT.

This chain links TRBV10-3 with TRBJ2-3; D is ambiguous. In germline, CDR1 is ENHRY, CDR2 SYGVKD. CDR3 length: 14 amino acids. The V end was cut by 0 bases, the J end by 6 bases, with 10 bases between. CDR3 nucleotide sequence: TGTGCCATCAGTGAGTCGGTAGACTGGGATACGCAGTATTTT. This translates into CAISESVDWDTQYF.

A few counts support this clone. CDR3 nucleotide sequence: TGCGCCAGCAGCTTGACAGCGGGGACCTACAATGAGCAGTTCTTC. Translated, it gives CASSLTAGTYNEQFF. V usage is TRBV5-1 and J usage is TRBJ2-1, with TRBD2 identical over 7 bases. Unmatched junction bases numbered 3, after V lost 1 base and J lost 2 bases. From germline, CDR1 is SGHRS and CDR2 YFSETQ. This CDR3 comprises 15 residues.

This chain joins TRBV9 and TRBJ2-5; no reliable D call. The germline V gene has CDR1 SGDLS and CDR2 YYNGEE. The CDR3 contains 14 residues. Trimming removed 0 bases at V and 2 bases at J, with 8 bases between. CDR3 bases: TGTGCCAGCAGCGTAGGGGAACAGCAAGAGACCCAGTACTTC. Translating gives CASSVGEQQETQYF.

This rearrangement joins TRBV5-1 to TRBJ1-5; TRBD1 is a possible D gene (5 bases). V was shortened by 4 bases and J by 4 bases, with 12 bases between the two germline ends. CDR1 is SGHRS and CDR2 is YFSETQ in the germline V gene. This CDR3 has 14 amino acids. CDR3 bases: TGCGCCAGCAGCCCGGGGACCCCAAATCAGCCCCAGCATTTT. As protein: CASSPGTPNQPQHF.

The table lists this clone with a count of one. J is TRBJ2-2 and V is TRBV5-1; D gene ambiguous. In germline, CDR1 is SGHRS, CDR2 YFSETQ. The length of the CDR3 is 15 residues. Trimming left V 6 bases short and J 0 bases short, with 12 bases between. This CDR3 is CASTPQPTNTGELFF. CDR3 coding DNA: TGCGCCAGCACCCCCCAGCCGACGAACACCGGGGAGCTGTTTTTT.

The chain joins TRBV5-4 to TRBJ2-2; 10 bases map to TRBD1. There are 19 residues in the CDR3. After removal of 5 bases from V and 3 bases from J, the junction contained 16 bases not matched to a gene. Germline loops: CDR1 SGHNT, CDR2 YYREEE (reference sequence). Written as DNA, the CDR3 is TGTGCCAGCAGGAAAGAACTAAAATCCGGGACAGGGGACACCGGGGAGCTGTTTTTT. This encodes CASRKELKSGTGDTGELFF.

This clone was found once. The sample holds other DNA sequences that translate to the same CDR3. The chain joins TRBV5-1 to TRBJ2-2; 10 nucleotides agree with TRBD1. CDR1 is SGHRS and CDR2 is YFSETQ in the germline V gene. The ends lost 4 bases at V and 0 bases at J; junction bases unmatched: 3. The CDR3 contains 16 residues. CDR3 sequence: CASSLTGGANTGELFF. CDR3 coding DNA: TGCGCCAGCAGCCTGACAGGGGGCGCGAACACCGGGGAGCTGTTTTTT.

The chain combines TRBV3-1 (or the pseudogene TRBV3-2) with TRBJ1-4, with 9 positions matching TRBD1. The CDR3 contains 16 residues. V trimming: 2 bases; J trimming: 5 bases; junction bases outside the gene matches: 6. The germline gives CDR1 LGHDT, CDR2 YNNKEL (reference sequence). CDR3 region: CASSQTAGTGNEKLFF. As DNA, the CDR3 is TGTGCCAGCAGCCAAACGGCCGGGACAGGGAATGAAAAACTGTTTTTT.

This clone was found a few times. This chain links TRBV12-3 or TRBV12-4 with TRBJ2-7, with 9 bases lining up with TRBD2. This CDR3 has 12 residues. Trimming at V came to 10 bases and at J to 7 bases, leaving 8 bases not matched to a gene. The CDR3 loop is CATRGRAGEQYF. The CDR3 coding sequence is TGTGCCACACGCGGGAGGGCGGGGGAGCAGTACTTC.

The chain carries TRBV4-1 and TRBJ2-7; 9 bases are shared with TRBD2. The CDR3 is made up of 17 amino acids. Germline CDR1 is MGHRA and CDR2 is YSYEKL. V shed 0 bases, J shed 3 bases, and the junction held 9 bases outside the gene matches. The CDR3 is CASSQDRATSGHYEQYF. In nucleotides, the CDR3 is TGCGCCAGCAGCCAAGATCGGGCGACTAGCGGACACTACGAGCAGTACTTC.

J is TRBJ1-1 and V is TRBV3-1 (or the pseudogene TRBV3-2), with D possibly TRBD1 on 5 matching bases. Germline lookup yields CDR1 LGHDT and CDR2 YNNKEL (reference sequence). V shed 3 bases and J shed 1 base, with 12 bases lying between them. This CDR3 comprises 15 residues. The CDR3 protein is CASSQQGGRNTEAFF. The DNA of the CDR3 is TGTGCCAGCAGCCAGCAGGGCGGGAGGAACACTGAAGCTTTCTTT.

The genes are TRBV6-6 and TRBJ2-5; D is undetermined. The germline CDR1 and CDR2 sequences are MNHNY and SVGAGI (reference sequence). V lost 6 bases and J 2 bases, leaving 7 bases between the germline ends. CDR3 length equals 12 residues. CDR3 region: CASRGSQETQYF. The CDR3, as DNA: TGTGCCAGCAGAGGCAGTCAAGAGACCCAGTACTTC.

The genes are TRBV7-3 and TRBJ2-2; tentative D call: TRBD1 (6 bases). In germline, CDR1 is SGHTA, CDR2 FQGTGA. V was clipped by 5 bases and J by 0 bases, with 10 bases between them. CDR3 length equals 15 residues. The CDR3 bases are TGTGCCAGCAGCGCCAGGACAGCGAACACCGGGGAGCTGTTTTTT. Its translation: CASSARTANTGELFF. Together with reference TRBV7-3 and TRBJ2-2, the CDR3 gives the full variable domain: GAGVSQTPSNKVTEKGKYVELRCDPISGHTALYWYRQSLGQGPEFLIYFQGTGAADDSGLPNDRFFAVRPEGSVSTLKIQRTERGDSAVYLCASSARTANTGELFFGEGSRLTVL.

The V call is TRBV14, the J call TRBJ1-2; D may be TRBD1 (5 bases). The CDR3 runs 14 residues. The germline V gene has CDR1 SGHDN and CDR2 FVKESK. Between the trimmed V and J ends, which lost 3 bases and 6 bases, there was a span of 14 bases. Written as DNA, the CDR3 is TGTGCCAGCAGCCAGAGACTTGAGGGGAATGGCTACACCTTC. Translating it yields CASSQRLEGNGYTF.

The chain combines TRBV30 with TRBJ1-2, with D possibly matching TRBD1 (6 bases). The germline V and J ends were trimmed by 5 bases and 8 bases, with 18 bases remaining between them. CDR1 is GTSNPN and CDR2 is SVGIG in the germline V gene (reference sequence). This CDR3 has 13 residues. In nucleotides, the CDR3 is TGTGCCTGGTTAGAACCCGGGACACGGGGCTACACCTTC. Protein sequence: CAWLEPGTRGYTF.